These 15 T cell receptor beta chains originate from one sample sequenced in a study of response to subunit inactivated influenza vaccine. TCRdb redid the calling of the RT-PCR reads with MiXCR, one entry per CDR3 protein. The sample records 650,000 to 700,000 distinct CDR3 sequences, less than 20% being singletons. The sample in question was PBMCs from blood, obtained 11 to 12 days after vaccination. The source is a man in his fifties who received an inactivated influenza vaccine.

This clonotype occurred a few times. The chain joins TRBV20-1 to TRBJ2-7, with D possibly called TRBD1 or TRBD2 (5 bases each). CDR3 length: 13 residues. The V gene lost 0 bases and the J gene lost 4 bases, with 10 bases spanning the gap. Germline CDR1 reads DFQATT; CDR2 reads SNEGSKA (reference sequence). As DNA, the CDR3 is TGCAGTGCTAGAGATGGGGGATTTTACGAGCAGTACTTC. Translated, it gives CSARDGGFYEQYF.

This rearrangement joins TRBV5-1 to TRBJ2-1; 10 nucleotides match TRBD2. After removal of 1 base from V and 7 bases from J, the junction contained 8 bases not matched to a gene. Germline V gene data show CDR1 as SGHRS and CDR2 as YFSETQ. The CDR3 runs 16 residues. DNA for the CDR3: TGCGCCAGCAGCTTGAAACTAGCGGGGCGGGGGAATGAGCAGTTCTTC. Encoded protein: CASSLKLAGRGNEQFF.

This clonotype has a handful of counts. The V and J genes are TRBV7-3 and TRBJ2-3; TRBD1 agrees at 7 bases. Per the germline V gene, CDR1 is SGHTA and CDR2 is FQGTGA. J was trimmed by 8 bases and V by 7 bases; bases with no gene match: 9. CDR3 length equals 13 residues. The DNA of the CDR3 is TGTGCCAGCACAAGGGACAGAGGTGGTACGCAGTATTTT. Translated, it gives CASTRDRGGTQYF.

This clonotype was counted between two and nine times. The V call is TRBV6-2 or TRBV6-3, the J call TRBJ2-1; 8 nucleotides match TRBD2. In germline, CDR1 is MNHEY, CDR2 SVGEGT. V lost 2 bases and J lost 1; bases outside the gene matches: 10. CDR3 size: 18 residues. This CDR3 is CASSYLAGGPGSYNEQFF. Written as DNA, the CDR3 is TGTGCCAGCAGTTACCTTGCGGGAGGCCCGGGGTCCTACAATGAGCAGTTCTTC.

The chain recombines TRBV12-3 or TRBV12-4 with TRBJ2-3, with no clear D. Trimming left V 7 bases short and J 6 bases short, with 14 bases between. The CDR3 runs to 13 residues. The CDR3 bases are TGTGCCAGCATCCCCAGTGGGGTCGATACGCAGTATTTT. Translating gives CASIPSGVDTQYF.

This rearrangement joins TRBV25-1 to TRBJ1-3; the D is unclear. The CDR3 has 15 residues. V was trimmed by 6 bases and J by 4 bases, leaving 16 bases between them. Germline V gene sequence: CDR1 MGHDK, CDR2 SYGVNS. The CDR3: CASSPNRAKGNTIYF. DNA of the CDR3: TGTGCCAGCAGCCCAAACAGAGCAAAGGGAAACACCATATATTTT.

This clonotype was detected a few times. This chain uses TRBV15 with TRBJ1-5; D is perhaps TRBD1 (6 bases). The CDR3 consists of 15 residues. The V and J ends lost 1 base and 6 bases respectively, with 13 bases between them. Germline V gene sequence: CDR1 LNHNV, CDR2 YYDKDF (reference sequence). The CDR3 region is CATSRGGGRSQPQHF. CDR3 DNA: TGTGCCACCAGCAGAGGGGGGGGCCGGAGTCAGCCCCAGCATTTT.

This clonotype was picked up a small number of times. V is TRBV29-1 and J is TRBJ2-7, with D hard to call. The V end lost 1 base, the J end lost 1 base, and 8 bases lay between the germline ends. Germline V lookup: CDR1 SQVTM, CDR2 ANQGSEA. The length of the CDR3 is 13 residues. CDR3: CSVEVSSSYEQYF. In DNA form, the CDR3 reads TGCAGCGTTGAAGTAAGCAGTTCCTACGAGCAGTACTTC.

This clonotype was picked up a small number of times. The genes are TRBV7-2 and TRBJ1-1; D remains unclear. This CDR3 comprises 15 residues. V was shortened by 1 base and J by 1 base, with 10 bases between the two germline ends. CDR1 is SGHTA, CDR2 FQGNSA, per germline. Written as DNA, the CDR3 is TGTGCCAGCAGCTTAGTGCGGGGTCGGAACACTGAAGCTTTCTTT. Encoded protein: CASSLVRGRNTEAFF.

The rearrangement links TRBV5-1 to TRBJ2-7; 9 bases match TRBD2. The CDR3 loop spans 14 amino acids. Germline CDR1 SGHRS, CDR2 YFSETQ. The V and J ends lost 2 bases and 6 bases, in that order; junction bases with no gene match: 6. The CDR3 spells CASSLVAGDREQYF. The CDR3 bases are TGCGCCAGCAGCTTAGTAGCGGGAGATCGCGAGCAGTACTTC.

This clonotype was observed a few times. The rearrangement links TRBV20-1 to TRBJ2-3; D call uncertain. The ends were cut back, 0 bases at V and 2 bases at J, with 15 bases in the middle. This CDR3 spans 16 amino acids. Germline V lookup: CDR1 DFQATT, CDR2 SNEGSKA (reference sequence). CDR3 in DNA: TGCAGTGCTAGAGACCTATTTCGCACTCACACAGATACGCAGTATTTT. It specifies CSARDLFRTHTDTQYF.

A few counts support this clonotype. V gene TRBV10-3 combines with J gene TRBJ2-1; D remains ambiguous. Germline lookup yields CDR1 ENHRY and CDR2 SYGVKD. The CDR3 extends over 12 amino acids. Trimming shortened V by 7 bases and J by 7 bases, and 11 bases separated the two germline ends. The CDR3: CAITNTANEQFF. The CDR3 bases are TGTGCCATCACAAATACAGCGAATGAGCAGTTCTTC.

The sample holds many counts of this clonotype. The CDR3 protein is CASSTLRRGAQETQYF. CDR3 nucleotide sequence: TGTGCCAGTAGTACTTTGCGGCGCGGCGCACAAGAGACCCAGTACTTC. V is TRBV19 and J is TRBJ2-5; D call uncertain. Germline CDR1 and CDR2: LNHDA and SQIVND (reference sequence). Trimming took off 4 bases at V and 2 bases at J, with 17 bases between the two ends. The CDR3 loop spans 16 amino acids.

This clonotype was found a few times. The chain has TRBV20-1 and TRBJ2-1; 9 positions agree with TRBD2. CDR1 is DFQATT, CDR2 SNEGSKA, per germline (reference sequence). V gave up 3 bases and J gave up 8 bases; unmatched junction bases: 8. The CDR3 is 14 amino acids. In DNA, the CDR3 is TGCAGTGCTAGTAGGCCTAGCGGGGTGGATGAGCAGTTCTTC. Encoded protein: CSASRPSGVDEQFF.

This clonotype was observed a few times. The rearrangement uses TRBV6-2 or TRBV6-3 and TRBJ1-2, with 9 bases fitting TRBD1. Unmatched junction bases numbered 4, after V lost 5 bases and J lost 3 bases. The V gene's germline CDR1 is MNHEY and CDR2 SVGEGT. The CDR3 is 14 residues long. The CDR3 sequence: CASSTRTGDYGYTF. In nucleotides, the CDR3 is TGTGCCAGCAGTACCAGGACAGGGGACTATGGCTACACCTTC.